One TCR beta chain is described in this entry. This entry belongs to a study of Ad26.COV2.S vaccination and SARS-CoV-2 variants. The treatment here: approximately 18 received Ad26.COV2.S at low or high dose, single or two shots; about 5 received placebo; per-sample allocation not given. Each sample was drawn 63 days after the first injection (of vaccine or placebo). TCRdb's copy holds only in-frame clones and misses some; the assay was immunoSEQ multiplex PCR. The sample shows approximately 480,000 clones, about 83% of them seen only once. The CDR3 extends over 16 amino acids. The V gene's germline CDR1 is SNHLY and CDR2 FYNNEI. V shed 4 bases, J shed 5 bases, and the junction held 8 bases outside the gene matches.

The V and J genes are TRBV2 and TRBJ1-5; TRBD1 aligns across 10 bases. The TCR was taken from a person aged 18-65 years who received the Ad26.COV2.S COVID-19 vaccine or a placebo. Sample: peripheral blood, taken in a trial of Ad26.COV2.S vaccine versus placebo. CDR3 loop: CASSGGGQGKYQPQHF. CDR3 nucleotides: TGTGCCAGCAGTGGGGGGGGACAGGGGAAGTATCAGCCCCAGCATTTT.